The rows below give T cell receptor beta chains drawn from one sample of a study of CD8 T cells in ankylosing spondylitis. TCRdb independently ran MiXCR on the 5' RACE reads; one entry per CDR3 protein. The sample has some 250,000 distinct CDR3 sequences, approximately 12% seen once. The sample taken for sequencing was blood, either unsorted or a sorted T cell fraction (not recorded which). These receptors came from a male donor with ankylosing spondylitis or in good health (not recorded which). Each CDR3 is given with its conserved first and last residue. D genes are given only for firm matches. Some rows mark clone size as missing; the rest say once, few, many or name a class of expanded clone.

>TRBV4-1|many|16|TRBD1|TRBJ2-7
CASSPFRQGANYEQYF
TGCGCCAGCAGCCCATTCCGACAGGGGGCGAACTACGAGCAGTACTTC
>TRBV29-1|-|13|-|TRBJ1-2
CSAATTYNYGYTF
TGCAGCGCTGCGACCACATATAACTATGGCTACACCTTC
>TRBV20-1|many|14|-|TRBJ2-7
CSARDWVDSEEQYF
TGCAGTGCTAGAGATTGGGTTGACAGCGAAGAGCAGTACTTC
>TRBV3-1|many|13|-|TRBJ2-1
CASSQIPYNEQFF
TGTGCCAGCAGCCAGATCCCGTACAATGAGCAGTTCTTC
>TRBV20-1|many|13|-|TRBJ2-7
CSARETPSYEQYF
TGCAGTGCTAGAGAGACGCCCTCCTACGAGCAGTACTTC
>TRBV5-5|many|16|-|TRBJ2-3
CASSWDTRVLTDTQYF
TGTGCCAGCAGCTGGGACACTAGGGTCTTGACAGATACGCAGTATTTT
>TRBV5-1|many|14|-|TRBJ2-2
CASSRTPDTGELFF
TGCGCCAGCAGCCGCACCCCCGACACCGGGGAGCTGTTTTTT
>TRBV5-1|many|15|-|TRBJ2-7
CASSLDPGTDYEQYF
TGCGCCAGCAGCTTGGATCCCGGGACTGATTACGAGCAGTACTTC
>TRBV20-1|-|13|-|TRBJ1-1
CSASLRMNTEAFF
TGCAGTGCTAGCCTTAGGATGAACACTGAAGCTTTCTTT
>TRBV28|many|17|-|TRBJ2-7
CASSSTPQVSRAYEQYF
TGTGCCAGCAGTTCCACCCCCCAGGTCTCCAGAGCCTACGAGCAGTACTTC
>TRBV5-1|many|14|TRBD1|TRBJ1-4
CASSLVGDREKLFF
TGCGCCAGCAGCTTGGTAGGGGACAGGGAAAAACTGTTTTTT
>TRBV18|few|16|-|TRBJ2-6
CASSPLDSSGANVLTF
TGTGCCAGCTCACCACTTGACAGCTCTGGGGCCAACGTCCTGACTTTC
>TRBV5-1|many|15|-|TRBJ1-6
CASSLEGSYNSPLHF
TGCGCCAGCAGTTTGGAGGGGTCCTATAATTCACCCCTCCACTTT
>TRBV6-2/TRBV6-3|few|14|-|TRBJ2-2
CASSPSSEGGELFF
TGTGCCAGCAGCCCCTCCTCGGAAGGCGGGGAGCTGTTTTTT
>TRBV7-2|-|15|TRBD1|TRBJ2-7
CASSTYRGSSYEQYF
TGTGCCAGCAGCACCTACAGGGGAAGCTCCTACGAGCAGTACTTC
>TRBV7-6|many|13|-|TRBJ1-1
CASSSTVVTEAFF
TGTGCCAGCAGCTCTACTGTAGTCACTGAAGCTTTCTTT
>TRBV3-1|-|16|TRBD2|TRBJ2-3
CASSRYPGLATDTQYF
TGTGCCAGCAGCCGCTATCCGGGACTAGCAACGGATACGCAGTATTTT
>TRBV6-5|-|13|-|TRBJ2-1
CASSYSQNNEQFF
TGTGCCAGCAGTTACTCGCAGAACAATGAGCAGTTCTTC
>TRBV6-1|many|14|-|TRBJ1-1
CASTRGGFNTEAFF
TGTGCCAGCACCCGAGGGGGGTTCAACACTGAAGCTTTCTTT
>TRBV10-3|many|14|TRBD1|TRBJ1-1
CAISGGQGVNEAFF
TGTGCCATCAGTGGGGGACAGGGAGTAAATGAAGCTTTCTTT
>TRBV20-1|many|16|TRBD2|TRBJ2-2
CSARVPRTSPTGELFF
TGCAGTGCTAGAGTACCTAGGACTAGCCCCACCGGGGAGCTGTTTTTT
>TRBV5-1|few|15|-|TRBJ2-2
CASSLESGETGELFF
TGCGCCAGCAGCTTGGAGTCAGGGGAGACCGGGGAGCTGTTTTTT
>TRBV4-1|-|16|-|TRBJ2-5
CASSLFIAGAGETQYF
TGCGCCAGCAGCCTGTTTATTGCAGGGGCGGGAGAGACCCAGTACTTC
>TRBV10-3|many|14|-|TRBJ2-3
CAISESTRLAPQYF
TGTGCCATCAGTGAGTCGACGCGTCTTGCCCCGCAGTATTTT
>TRBV19|few|12|-|TRBJ2-5
CASSTTTETQYF
TGTGCCAGTAGTACCACTACCGAGACCCAGTACTTC
>TRBV11-2|many|19|TRBD2|TRBJ2-1
CASRAPSTSGTKGSNEQFF
TGTGCCAGCAGGGCCCCCTCGACTAGCGGGACGAAAGGTAGCAATGAGCAGTTCTTC
>TRBV9|many|15|-|TRBJ2-1
CASSVGGDSYNEQFF
TGTGCCAGCAGCGTAGGCGGGGACTCCTACAATGAGCAGTTCTTC
>TRBV5-1|many|13|-|TRBJ2-3
CASSPTTTDTQYF
TGCGCCAGCAGCCCTACAACGACAGATACGCAGTATTTT
>TRBV20-1|many|14|TRBD2|TRBJ2-7
CSASRTSGYYEQYF
TGCAGTGCTTCCAGGACTAGCGGCTACTACGAGCAGTACTTC
>TRBV9|many|15|-|TRBJ2-3
CASSPTGFYTDTQYF
TGTGCCAGCAGCCCAACGGGATTCTACACAGATACGCAGTATTTT
>TRBV3-1|-|14|-|TRBJ1-2
CASSGRGQKRGYTF
TGTGCCAGCAGCGGACGAGGGCAGAAACGCGGCTACACCTTC
>TRBV6-1|many|14|TRBD1|TRBJ2-5
CASTPGTVQETQYF
TGTGCCAGCACTCCCGGGACAGTACAAGAGACCCAGTACTTC
>TRBV25-1|-|15|TRBD2|TRBJ2-5
CASSAPGLAGETQYF
TGTGCCAGCAGTGCCCCCGGACTAGCGGGGGAGACCCAGTACTTC
>TRBV12-3/TRBV12-4|-|18|-|TRBJ1-1
CASTALGQGRRLNTEAFF
TGTGCCAGCACCGCCCTGGGGCAGGGGCGAAGGTTGAACACTGAAGCTTTCTTT
>TRBV5-1|many|15|-|TRBJ1-2
CASSLDGATNYGYTF
TGCGCCAGCAGCTTGGATGGGGCTACTAACTATGGCTACACCTTC
>TRBV15|many|15|TRBD1|TRBJ2-3
CATSRGTGEADTQYF
TGTGCCACCAGCAGAGGGACAGGGGAGGCAGATACGCAGTATTTT
>TRBV28|few|14|TRBD1|TRBJ1-5
CASSLVRGQQPQHF
TGTGCCAGCAGTTTGGTCAGGGGGCAGCAGCCCCAGCATTTT
>TRBV6-1|-|15|-|TRBJ1-4
CASRGTGAGDEKLFF
TGTGCCAGCAGGGGGACTGGGGCGGGGGATGAAAAACTGTTTTTT
>TRBV9|-|14|TRBD1|TRBJ1-1
CASSPRGRDTEAFF
TGTGCCAGCAGCCCCAGGGGGCGCGACACTGAAGCTTTCTTT
>TRBV10-3|-|14|-|TRBJ2-7
CAINLGPTSSEQYF
TGTGCCATCAACTTGGGACCCACCAGCAGCGAGCAGTACTTC
>TRBV18|-|13|-|TRBJ2-3
CASSVGVTDTQYF
TGTGCCAGCTCAGTCGGGGTCACAGATACGCAGTATTTT
>TRBV12-3/TRBV12-4|-|16|-|TRBJ1-1
CASSPHLRGFGTEAFF
TGTGCCAGCAGTCCCCACCTAAGGGGGTTCGGCACTGAAGCTTTCTTT
>TRBV9|many|14|TRBD1|TRBJ1-5
CASSFGTVNQPQHF
TGTGCCAGCAGCTTTGGGACAGTCAATCAGCCCCAGCATTTT
>TRBV5-1|many|17|TRBD2|TRBJ2-1
CASSQTSGAPSYNEQFF
TGCGCCAGCAGCCAGACTAGCGGGGCCCCTTCCTACAATGAGCAGTTCTTC
>TRBV12-3/TRBV12-4|few|14|-|TRBJ2-7
CASSLRVGYRVPYF
TGTGCCAGCAGTTTACGCGTCGGATACAGGGTACCGTACTTC
>TRBV5-1|many|15|TRBD1|TRBJ2-1
CASSLTGTGSNEQFF
TGCGCCAGCAGCCTAACCGGGACAGGGAGCAATGAGCAGTTCTTC
>TRBV5-1|many|15|TRBD2|TRBJ2-3
CASSLQTGGADTQYF
TGCGCCAGCAGCCTACAGACGGGAGGGGCAGATACGCAGTATTTT
>TRBV5-1|many|14|-|TRBJ1-1
CASTSTVENTEAFF
TGCGCCAGCACCTCAACGGTGGAGAACACTGAAGCTTTCTTT
>TRBV7-6|many|13|-|TRBJ2-1
CASSLGIGNEQFF
TGTGCCAGCAGCTTAGGTATTGGGAATGAGCAGTTCTTC
>TRBV7-8|many|15|TRBD1|TRBJ1-1
CASNLMGQVNTEAFF
TGTGCCAGCAACCTAATGGGACAGGTGAACACTGAAGCTTTCTTT
>TRBV12-5|-|13|-|TRBJ2-6
CASGLAGANVLTF
TGTGCTAGTGGTTTGGCTGGGGCCAACGTCCTGACTTTC
>TRBV24-1|many|14|-|TRBJ2-3
CATSDLLGLDTQYF
TGTGCCACCAGTGACCTACTAGGGTTAGATACGCAGTATTTT
>TRBV6-1|many|13|-|TRBJ1-2
CASSKGRSYGYTF
TGTGCCAGCAGTAAAGGACGGAGCTATGGCTACACCTTC